This TCR beta chain was obtained from a study of cytomegalovirus exposure and HLA in healthy donors. Germline values: CDR1 SGDLS, CDR2 YYNGEE. CDR3 length: 15 residues. V was pared by 0 bases and J by 0 bases, with 10 bases between. Use of 60 Vbeta and 13 Jbeta primers characterized the PCR. TCRdb's table, derived via immunoSEQ multiplex PCR, lists solely in-frame clones and lacks some. The table includes 120,000 or so clones, approximately 74% detected once. The source is a man aged 35-49 years in good health and CMV-seropositive. The chain recombines TRBV9 with TRBJ2-7; TRBD2 might be the D (5 bases). Sequencing input: PBMCs. The chain's CDR3 is CASSVGGQNSYEQYF. The CDR3 coding sequence is TGTGCCAGCAGCGTAGGCGGGCAGAACTCCTACGAGCAGTACTTC.